A selection of T cell receptor beta chains follows, all from one sample in a study of T cell repertoires in cytomegalovirus infection. TCRdb ran MiXCR on the reads and lists one entry per CDR3 protein. The sample contains 200,000 to 300,000 distinct CDR3 sequences, approximately 9.1% of which appear only once. Sequenced: PBMCs. Source of these receptors: a human donor in good health (CMV status not recorded). Some clones in this sample may be carry-over from other donors' samples. Both conserved end residues are part of each CDR3. The order of the fields is clone size, J gene, D gene, CDR3 length, V gene, CDR3 DNA, CDR3 protein. A D gene is named only where the DNA matches it firmly. The size entry is marked missing in some rows and otherwise reads once, few, many or a size class.

clone size: .
J gene: TRBJ1-1
D gene: .
CDR3 length: 16
V gene: TRBV20-1
CDR3 DNA: TGCAGTGCCCGAGGGGTTGGGGTGGGTTATGACACTGAAGCTTTCTTT
CDR3 protein: CSARGVGVGYDTEAFF

clone size: many
J gene: TRBJ2-7
D gene: .
CDR3 length: 15
V gene: TRBV29-1
CDR3 DNA: TGCAGCGTTGAAGATGGGGGAGGGGGCGGGAACGAGCAGTACTTC
CDR3 protein: CSVEDGGGGGNEQYF

clone size: .
J gene: TRBJ1-1
D gene: .
CDR3 length: 16
V gene: TRBV4-3
CDR3 DNA: TGCGCCAGCAGCCAAGATGTGGGACGGATGAACACTGAAGCTTTCTTT
CDR3 protein: CASSQDVGRMNTEAFF

clone size: many
J gene: TRBJ2-2
D gene: TRBD2
CDR3 length: 14
V gene: TRBV7-2
CDR3 DNA: TGTGCCAGCAGCCGAGGGAGGGAAACCGGGGAGCTGTTTTTT
CDR3 protein: CASSRGRETGELFF

clone size: many
J gene: TRBJ1-2
D gene: .
CDR3 length: 12
V gene: TRBV28
CDR3 DNA: TGTGCCAGCAGACCGGGACCCTATGGCTACACCTTC
CDR3 protein: CASRPGPYGYTF

clone size: .
J gene: TRBJ2-2
D gene: TRBD1
CDR3 length: 16
V gene: TRBV12-3/TRBV12-4
CDR3 DNA: TGTGCCAGCAGCGCTGGACAGGGGGTGGGCACCGGGGAGCTGTTTTTT
CDR3 protein: CASSAGQGVGTGELFF

clone size: many
J gene: TRBJ1-2
D gene: .
CDR3 length: 13
V gene: TRBV11-3
CDR3 DNA: TGTGCCAGCAGCTTCGAAAAGAACTATGGCTACACCTTC
CDR3 protein: CASSFEKNYGYTF

clone size: many
J gene: TRBJ2-7
D gene: TRBD1
CDR3 length: 16
V gene: TRBV7-4
CDR3 DNA: TGTGCCAGCAGCTTAAATCCGGGACAGGGGTCGTACGAGCAGTACTTC
CDR3 protein: CASSLNPGQGSYEQYF

clone size: many
J gene: TRBJ1-6
D gene: .
CDR3 length: 14
V gene: TRBV28
CDR3 DNA: TGTGCCAGCAGTTCTTGGAATAATAATTCACCCCTCCACTTT
CDR3 protein: CASSSWNNNSPLHF

clone size: many
J gene: TRBJ2-7
D gene: TRBD2
CDR3 length: 16
V gene: TRBV7-2
CDR3 DNA: TGTGCCAGCAGCCGGACTAGCGGGGGGACGACCTACGAGCAGTACTTC
CDR3 protein: CASSRTSGGTTYEQYF

clone size: many
J gene: TRBJ2-3
D gene: .
CDR3 length: 13
V gene: TRBV3-1
CDR3 DNA: TGTGCCAGCAGCCAAAGGGGCCCAGATACGCAGTATTTT
CDR3 protein: CASSQRGPDTQYF

clone size: .
J gene: TRBJ1-1
D gene: .
CDR3 length: 13
V gene: TRBV12-3/TRBV12-4
CDR3 DNA: TGTGCCAGCAGTCTGTCGGGATGGGCTGAAGCTTTCTTT
CDR3 protein: CASSLSGWAEAFF

clone size: many
J gene: TRBJ2-3
D gene: .
CDR3 length: 12
V gene: TRBV10-3
CDR3 DNA: TGTGCCATCAGTGACTGGATAGATACGCAGTATTTT
CDR3 protein: CAISDWIDTQYF

clone size: many
J gene: TRBJ2-7
D gene: TRBD1
CDR3 length: 15
V gene: TRBV7-2
CDR3 DNA: TGTGCCAGCAGCTTCGGACAGGGGGCCTCCTACGAGCAGTACTTC
CDR3 protein: CASSFGQGASYEQYF